This T cell receptor (beta chain) was observed in a study of CXCR3-negative and CXCR3-positive naive CD8 T cells. Study overall: Each library gave roughly 1.6 +/- 0.3 million of roughly 140 million TRB reads. Study-level points and caveats: Greater hydrophobicity was found in TRB CDR3s of CXCR3-positive naive cells than of CXCR3-negative naive cells.

In regard to this clonotype: What it binds is not known.

The CDR3 runs 15 residues. Germline V lookup: CDR1 SGHDT, CDR2 YYEEEE. The method, 5' RACE with UMI labels, was used to prepare the TRB cDNA libraries. TCRdb reprocessed the 5' RACE reads and reports one entry per CDR3 protein, with no DNA. The sample table includes 150,000 to 160,000 distinct CDR3 sequences. V gene TRBV5-6 combines with J gene TRBJ2-7. Sequenced sample: naive CXCR3+ CD8+ T cells from blood. Subset described: CD45RO-CCR7+CD27+CD95- naive CD8+ T cells expressing CXCR3 (TNR3+). The source of this sequence is a human donor in good health. Some clones in this sample may be carry-over from other donors' samples. The CDR3 sequence: CASSLAGFRSYEQYF.